The clone carrying this TCR beta chain was counted once. The data belong to a study of CD8 T cells in Susac syndrome. RNA in amounts of roughly 0.5 to 1 ug was reverse transcribed with random hexamers. TCRdb itself ran the immunoSEQ multiplex PCR reads through MiXCR, one entry per CDR3 protein. The sample holds 150,000 to 200,000 distinct CDR3 sequences, around 95% seen once. CDR1 MNHEY and CDR2 SVGAGI come from the germline V gene. The CDR3 extends over 15 amino acids. Deletions cut 8 bases from V and 6 bases from J, with 20 bases between. The authors sequenced TCR beta from blood CD8+ and CD4+ T cells. The CD8+ and CD4+ T cells were negatively isolated, with the TEMRA cells enriched by FACS.

Sequencing was done on a sample of CD4+ T cells from PBMCs. This TCR was recovered from a human donor in good health. The chain couples TRBV6-5 to TRBJ2-1, with a tentative D call TRBD2 (7 bases). CDR3 region: CASGGASGQRNEQFF. The CDR3 DNA reads as TGTGCCAGCGGGGGGGCTAGTGGGCAACGCAATGAGCAGTTCTTC.